These 16 T cell receptor beta chains came from one sample sequenced in a study of early T cells in non-severe SARS-CoV-2 infection. Each CDR3 protein gets one entry after TCRdb re-called the 5' RACE reads with MiXCR. This sample has about 90,000 distinct CDR3 sequences, with about an eighth found just once. The sequencing input was whole blood. These TCRs come from an adult who was a healthcare worker with PCR-confirmed SARS-CoV-2 infection or an uninfected control (not recorded which).

CDR3 in DNA: TGCGCCAGCAGCCACCGATCTAGCGGGAGGAAAGATACGCAGTATTTT. It is translated as CASSHRSSGRKDTQYF. The V gene is TRBV4-1, the J gene TRBJ2-3, with 11 positions matching TRBD2. V was clipped by 3 bases and J by 5 bases; unmatched bases: 7. The CDR3 spans 16 residues. The germline CDR1 and CDR2 sequences are MGHRA and YSYEKL.

The chain employs TRBV7-2 and TRBJ2-2; D remains unclear. CDR3 size: 16 residues. Germline V gene sequence: CDR1 SGHTA, CDR2 FQGNSA. Trimming cost V 7 bases and J 3 bases, with 18 bases left between them. The CDR3 DNA sequence: TGTGCCAGCACCAAAGGGAACCCAGCCCACACCGGGGAGCTGTTTTTT. Its protein is CASTKGNPAHTGELFF.

This clonotype appeared a few times. This chain links TRBV3-1 with TRBJ1-4; tentative D call: TRBD1 (5 bases). Between the trimmed V and J ends, which lost 2 bases and 0 bases, there was a span of 10 bases. Germline CDR1 LGHDT, CDR2 YNNKEL (reference sequence). The length of the CDR3 is 16 residues. The CDR3 sequence is CASSQRRGATNEKLFF. The CDR3 nucleotides read TGTGCCAGCAGCCAACGACGGGGGGCAACTAATGAAAAACTGTTTTTT. Full variable domain (rest looked up from reference TRBV3-1 and TRBJ1-4): DTAVSQTPKYLVTQMGNDKSIKCEQNLGHDTMYWYKQDSKKFLKIMFSYNNKELIINETVPNRFSPKSPDKAHLNLHINSLELGDSAVYFCASSQRRGATNEKLFFGSGTQLSVL.

This clonotype was detected only a few times. The genes are TRBV7-9 and TRBJ2-1, with D possibly matching TRBD2 (6 bases). The V gene lost 5 bases and the J gene lost 5 bases, with 13 bases spanning the gap. The CDR3 is 14 residues long. Germline V CDR1 and CDR2: SEHNR, FQNEAQ (reference sequence). As DNA, the CDR3 is TGTGCCAGCAGCGGGGGGTTTCCTGACAATGAGCAGTTCTTC. This translates into CASSGGFPDNEQFF.

This clonotype was recorded many times. This rearrangement joins TRBV29-1 to TRBJ2-5; possible D gene TRBD2, 7 bases. With 4 bases removed from V and 5 bases from J, the gap between germline ends came to 14 bases. Germline V lookup: CDR1 SQVTM, CDR2 ANQGSEA. This CDR3 is 13 amino acids long. Written as DNA, the CDR3 is TGCAGCGTTGGCTTGGGGGGGCGCGAGACCCAGTACTTC. Protein product: CSVGLGGRETQYF.

This clonotype occurred a few times. The V call is TRBV25-1, the J call TRBJ2-1; 11 bases fit TRBD1. V was pared by 10 bases and J by 3 bases, with 8 bases of the junction left unmatched. The CDR3 runs 15 residues. CDR1 and CDR2 (germline): MGHDK, SYGVNS. CDR3 DNA sequence: TGTGCCACTGGCCCGGGACAGGGGGGCTACAATGAGCAGTTCTTC. Its translation is CATGPGQGGYNEQFF. Variable domain in full (rest from reference TRBV25-1 and TRBJ2-1): EADIYQTPRYLVIGTGKKITLECSQTMGHDKMYWYQQDPGMELHLIHYSYGVNSTEKGDLSSESTVSRIRTEHFPLTLESARPSHTSQYLCATGPGQGGYNEQFFGPGTRLTVL.

The V and J genes are TRBV21-1 and TRBJ1-5; the table's D call, TRBD1, has no DNA check behind it. TRBV21-1 is shown as a pseudogene. The CDR3 contains 18 residues. The CDR3 spells CASSKGGTDEERLKPQHF. Here the CDR3 DNA reads TGTGCCAGCAGCAAAGGTGGGACAGACGAGGAGAGGCTGAAGCCCCAGCATTTT.

This clonotype was observed a few times. The genes are TRBV11-2 and TRBJ1-1; 8 positions match TRBD1. The trim removed 1 base at V and 5 bases at J, leaving 6 bases unmatched. This CDR3 has 15 residues. The germline V gene has CDR1 SGHAT and CDR2 FQNNGV. The CDR3 region is CASSLAGQGWTEAFF. The DNA of the CDR3 is TGTGCCAGCAGCTTAGCCGGACAGGGATGGACTGAAGCTTTCTTT. The entire variable domain, with the rest obtained from reference TRBV11-2 and TRBJ1-1, is as follows: EAGVAQSPRYKIIEKRQSVAFWCNPISGHATLYWYQQILGQGPKLLIQFQNNGVVDDSQLPKDRFSAERLKGVDSTLKIQPAKLEDSAVYLCASSLAGQGWTEAFFGQGTRLTVV.

In this sample, this clonotype turned up a few times. The chain recombines TRBV7-9 with TRBJ2-7, with D tentatively TRBD1 (5 bases). Germline V gene data show CDR1 as SEHNR and CDR2 as FQNEAQ (reference sequence). Trimming shortened V by 3 bases and J by 6 bases, and 12 bases separated the two germline ends. The CDR3 spans 13 residues. This CDR3 reads CASSFLTELEQYF. The CDR3, as DNA: TGTGCCAGCAGCTTTTTGACAGAGCTCGAGCAGTACTTC.

This clonotype was observed a handful of times. This sequence joins TRBV15 and TRBJ2-5; tentatively, D is TRBD2 (6 bases). This CDR3 has 15 residues. Germline CDR1 reads LNHNV; CDR2 reads YYDKDF (reference sequence). V lost 1 base, J lost 2 bases, and 11 bases lay in between. CDR3 bases: TGTGCCACCAGCAGAGTTCTAGCGCTTCAAGAGACCCAGTACTTC. Protein sequence: CATSRVLALQETQYF.

This clonotype appeared a few times. The chain recombines TRBV4-1 with TRBJ2-1, with D possibly matching TRBD2 (6 bases). The CDR3 has 14 amino acids. The germline CDR1 and CDR2 sequences are MGHRA and YSYEKL. Trimming left V 3 bases short and J 9 bases short, with 15 bases between. The CDR3 nucleotides read TGCGCCAGCAGCCATGGGGGAGGCCCCACTGAGCAGTTCTTC. Protein product: CASSHGGGPTEQFF.

J is TRBJ1-2 and V is TRBV6-6; D is perhaps TRBD1 (6 bases). CDR3 size: 16 residues. The V gene lost 4 bases and the J gene lost 3 bases, with 18 bases spanning the gap. Germline CDR1 and CDR2: MNHNY and SVGAGI (reference sequence). DNA for the CDR3: TGTGCCAGCAGTTCCGGGACATCCTCGGGGCACTATGGCTACACCTTC. Its protein is CASSSGTSSGHYGYTF.

The table lists this clonotype with a few counts. The rearrangement uses TRBV7-9 and TRBJ2-2, with D possibly TRBD2 on 5 matching bases. CDR3 length: 10 residues. Germline CDR1 and CDR2: SEHNR and FQNEAQ (reference sequence). CDR3 in amino acids: CAEDAGELFF. The CDR3 DNA reads TGTGCGGAGGACGCCGGGGAGCTGTTTTTT.

CDR3 in DNA: TGTGCCAGCTCTGGACTAGTAGGGACCTGGGAGTACTTC. This gives the protein CASSGLVGTWEYF. The V gene is TRBV28, the J gene TRBJ2-7, with 7 positions matching TRBD2. This CDR3 is built from 13 residues. The V gene end was trimmed by 8 bases and the J gene end by 11 bases; junction bases not matched to a gene: 15. Germline V gene data show CDR1 as MDHEN and CDR2 as SYDVKM.

This clonotype was found a few times. This sequence joins TRBV4-1 and TRBJ1-4; a possible D gene is TRBD1 (5 bases). V shed 4 bases and J shed 0 bases, with 18 bases lying between them. Germline V gene data show CDR1 as MGHRA and CDR2 as YSYEKL. This CDR3 is 18 amino acids long. Here the CDR3 reads CASSLLLGKGATNEKLFF. The CDR3 region has the DNA TGCGCCAGCAGCCTTCTCCTAGGGAAAGGGGCAACTAATGAAAAACTGTTTTTT.

CDR3 coding DNA: TGCAGCGTTGAAGCGGCAGTTCAGTTCTTC. Its translation: CSVEAAVQFF. The chain employs TRBV29-1 and TRBJ2-1, with D uncertain. Looked up from germline, CDR1 is SQVTM and CDR2 is ANQGSEA. V was clipped by 1 base and J by 13 bases, with 8 bases between them. The length of the CDR3 is 10 residues.